These T cell receptor beta chains were read from a single sample in a study of shared clonotypes between healthy human individuals. Only in-frame clones appear in the TCRdb table, and some are missing; sequencing was by immunoSEQ multiplex PCR. The sample holds about 2 million clones; less than 95% are singletons and the top ten take 0.85% to 1.3%. Sequencing was performed on naive CD8+ T cells sorted from blood. The receptors derive from a man between 18 and 29 years old in good health. Both conserved end residues are part of each CDR3. Fields, in order: CDR3 DNA, CDR3 protein, J gene, clone size, D gene, V gene. The D gene is left open where the match is weak. Rows may omit the clone size; those that give it use once, few, many or a size class.

TGTGCCAGCAGCGTATACGATGACACAGATACGCAGTATTTT CASSVYDDTDTQYF TRBJ2-3 - - TRBV9
TGCGCCAGCAGCTTGGAACGGACGAGCTCCTACAATGAGCAGTTCTTC CASSLERTSSYNEQFF TRBJ2-1 - - TRBV5-1
TGCGCCAGCAGCCAAGACGGTGTGAGCTCCTACAATGAGCAGTTCTTC CASSQDGVSSYNEQFF TRBJ2-1 - - TRBV4-3
TGCGCCAGCAGCTCCCACAGGGACCAAGAGACCCAGTACTTC CASSSHRDQETQYF TRBJ2-5 - - TRBV4-1
TGTGCCAGCATGGGGGCACAGGAGCTGTTTTTT CASMGAQELFF TRBJ2-2 few - TRBV7-9
TGTGCCAGCAGCTTAGCGGACCAAGAGACCCAGTACTTC CASSLADQETQYF TRBJ2-5 - - TRBV9
TGTGCCAGTAGTATGGGGCCAGCCTACGAGCAGTACTTC CASSMGPAYEQYF TRBJ2-7 - - TRBV19
TGTGCCAGCAGCTTGGCCCAGGGGGGATCACCCCTCCACTTT CASSLAQGGSPLHF TRBJ1-6 - TRBD1 TRBV5-4
TGCGCCAGCAGCCAAGATTTGAACGGCGGGCAGCCCCAGCATTTT CASSQDLNGGQPQHF TRBJ1-5 - - TRBV4-3
TGTGCCAGCAGGAGGGGTCTCGGGGGAGAGACCCAGTACTTC CASRRGLGGETQYF TRBJ2-5 - - TRBV6-1
TGTGCCAGCAGTTTCTGGGACAATCAGCCCCAGCATTTT CASSFWDNQPQHF TRBJ1-5 - - TRBV28
TGTGCCAGCAGCTTAAGTGAGGGAAACTATGGCTACACCTTC CASSLSEGNYGYTF TRBJ1-2 once - TRBV27
TGTGCCAGCAGCTTAGATTGGGGCTACGAGCAGTACTTC CASSLDWGYEQYF TRBJ2-7 - - TRBV11-2